Given below is one T cell receptor (beta chain) in context. The sample belongs to a study of blood T cell repertoires in COVID-19. Sequencing used immunoSEQ multiplex PCR; TCRdb keeps in-frame clones, though not all of them. Seen here are about 99,000 clones, nearly 90% observed once, and the top ten hold approximately 3%. V shed 5 bases, J shed 4 bases, and the junction held 5 bases outside the gene matches. The CDR3 has 14 residues. Germline V CDR1 and CDR2: SNHLY, FYNNEI. Sequencing input: peripheral blood. The sequence was collected from a man aged 45-65 years in a cohort sampled during active COVID-19. This chain uses TRBV2 with TRBJ2-5; 9 bases fit TRBD2. CDR3 residues: CASSQLLAGETQYF. CDR3 sequence (DNA): TGTGCCAGCAGTCAACTACTAGCGGGAGAGACCCAGTACTTC.